These 30 T cell receptor beta chains came from one sample sequenced in a study of beta chain features in type 1 diabetes (dated by TCRdb to the late 2010s). Preparation of the library involved the immunoSEQ multiplex PCR assay. The entire isolated RNA was reverse transcribed using the High Capacity cDNA Reverse Transcription Kit, and thus expressed TCRB transcripts were sequenced. The immuneACCESS repertoire file appears here via TCRdb, limited to in-frame rearrangements. These files lack a portion of the clones; in checked studies, under half of the deficit traces to unresolved V genes, and the cause of the others is not known. This sample is represented by a few hundred thousand clones; 30% of them were singletons. Around 0.065% of the sample rests with the top ten. The sequencing input was naive CD4+ T cells from blood. The meaning of the sample's cell subset or site label: true naive CD4+ T cells. Receptors were obtained from a man aged 18 to 35 in good health.

The table lists this clone with a few counts. The junction shows a germline mismatch at one end, possibly a read error. This chain joins TRBV7-7 and TRBJ2-3; D not certain. Germline V gene sequence: CDR1 SSHAT, CDR2 FNYEAQ (reference sequence). This CDR3 region has 14 residues. CDR3 DNA sequence: TGTGCTAGCAGCGCGGCCAGACACACAGATACGCAGTATTTT. Protein product: CASSAARHTDTQYF.

Only a few counts were recorded for this clone. This chain uses TRBV7-9 with TRBJ1-5; D gene uncertain. Between the trimmed V and J ends, which lost 2 bases and 5 bases, there was a span of 7 bases. This CDR3 has 13 amino acids. CDR1 and CDR2 (germline): SEHNR, FQNEAQ (reference sequence). CDR3 sequence reads: CASSLYGDQPQHF. The CDR3 nucleotides are TGTGCCAGCAGCTTATACGGGGATCAGCCCCAGCATTTT.

The chain links TRBV25-1 to TRBJ1-2; 7 bases are a match to TRBD1. With V trimmed by 0 bases and J by 8 bases, 9 bases remained unmatched. The CDR3 spans 15 residues. Germline values: CDR1 MGHDK, CDR2 SYGVNS. Here the CDR3 DNA reads TGTGCCAGCAGTGAATACTCTGCAAGGGGACAGGGCTACACCTTC. It is translated as CASSEYSARGQGYTF.

The chain is built from TRBV7-9 and TRBJ2-5, with a tentative D call TRBD1 (5 bases). The germline V gene has CDR1 SEHNR and CDR2 FQNEAQ (reference sequence). The V and J ends lost 2 bases and 1 base respectively, with 11 bases between them. The CDR3 is made up of 15 amino acids. This CDR3 is CASSLHRGSQETQYF. The DNA for the CDR3 is TGTGCCAGCAGCTTACATAGGGGCTCCCAAGAGACCCAGTACTTC. The variable domain in full, completed from reference TRBV7-9 and TRBJ2-5, reads DTGVSQNPRHKITKRGQNVTFRCDPISEHNRLYWYRQTLGQGPEFLTYFQNEAQLEKSRLLSDRFSAERPKGSFSTLEIQRTEQGDSAMYLCASSLHRGSQETQYFGPGTRLLVL.

The chain has TRBV29-1 and TRBJ2-7; TRBD1 or TRBD2 may be the D gene (5 bases each). Germline lookup yields CDR1 SQVTM and CDR2 ANQGSEA. V lost 7 bases, J lost 7 bases, and 20 bases lay in between. This CDR3 spans 13 amino acids. CDR3 amino acids: CSAAGTSGWEQYF. The CDR3 nucleotides are TGCAGCGCTGCAGGGACCTCGGGTTGGGAGCAGTACTTC.

V gene TRBV29-1 combines with J gene TRBJ2-1, with 9 bases matching TRBD2. Germline V gene sequence: CDR1 SQVTM, CDR2 ANQGSEA. The J segment lost 8 bases and the V segment lost 4 bases, leaving 12 bases of the junction unmatched. The CDR3 runs 15 residues. CDR3 amino acids: CSVAAELAGSYEQFF. The CDR3 region has the DNA TGCAGCGTTGCGGCCGAGCTAGCGGGATCCTATGAGCAGTTCTTC.

In DNA, the CDR3 is TGCGCCAGCACCTCCTCGGGGGACACTGAAGCTTTCTTT. This sequence encodes CASTSSGDTEAFF. The genes are TRBV5-1 and TRBJ1-1; possible D gene TRBD1, 5 bases. CDR1 is SGHRS and CDR2 is YFSETQ in the germline V gene. Trimming cost V 6 bases and J 3 bases, with 12 bases left between them. The CDR3 contains 13 residues.

In this sample, this clone turned up a few times. The chain joins TRBV5-1 to TRBJ2-3; 7 nucleotides agree with TRBD2. J was trimmed by 0 bases and V by 0 bases; bases with no gene match: 4. This CDR3 is built from 16 residues. CDR1 is SGHRS, CDR2 YFSETQ, per germline. CDR3 sequence reads: CASSLDLAASTDTQYF. DNA for the CDR3: TGCGCCAGCAGCTTGGACCTAGCGGCTAGCACAGATACGCAGTATTTT.

The chain carries TRBV7-8 and TRBJ2-5; D is ambiguous. The V gene lost 5 bases and the J gene lost 10 bases, with 11 bases spanning the gap. The CDR3 loop spans 11 amino acids. The germline gives CDR1 SGHVS, CDR2 FQNEAQ. CDR3 nucleotides: TGTGCCAGCAGCCCTAAAGTTGTCCAGTACTTC. Its translation: CASSPKVVQYF.

This chain joins TRBV7-2 and TRBJ2-3, with 13 bases aligning to TRBD2. Unmatched junction bases numbered 4, after V lost 4 bases and J lost 6 bases. The germline V gene has CDR1 SGHTA and CDR2 FQGNSA. CDR3 size: 15 residues. In DNA form, the CDR3 reads TGTGCCAGCAGCTGGACTAGCGGGAGTTCGGATACGCAGTATTTT. It is translated as CASSWTSGSSDTQYF. The variable domain in full, with the rest retrieved from reference TRBV7-2 and TRBJ2-3, is GAGVSQSPSNKVTEKGKDVELRCDPISGHTALYWYRQSLGQGLEFLIYFQGNSAPDKSGLPSDRFSAERTGGSVSTLTIQRTQQEDSAVYLCASSWTSGSSDTQYFGPGTRLTVL.

The chain has TRBV5-1 and TRBJ2-1; D is possibly TRBD1 (6 bases). Trimming took off 4 bases at V and 2 bases at J, with 10 bases between the two ends. Per germline, CDR1 SGHRS and CDR2 YFSETQ. The CDR3 totals 14 residues. CDR3 region: CASSGQGTYNEQFF. As DNA, the CDR3 is TGCGCCAGCAGCGGTCAGGGGACCTACAATGAGCAGTTCTTC.

This clone was seen only a few times. The junction does not match germline at one end; this may be a read error. The chain is built from TRBV10-3 and TRBJ2-3, with D possibly TRBD1 on 5 matching bases. CDR3 length equals 13 residues. Germline V gene data show CDR1 as ENHRY and CDR2 as SYGVKD. Here the CDR3 DNA reads TGTGCCATCAGTGAGGCAGGGTCAGATACACAGTATTTT. It codes for CAISEAGSDTQYF.

The chain uses TRBV18 and TRBJ2-7; 9 nucleotides agree with TRBD2. V dropped 4 bases and J dropped 6; count of bases not matched to a gene: 10. The CDR3 length is 15 residues. The germline V gene encodes CDR1 KGHSH and CDR2 LQKENI. The CDR3 spells CASSLSGTSSLEQYF. CDR3 DNA: TGTGCCAGCTCACTCTCCGGGACTAGCTCCCTCGAGCAGTACTTC.

The J gene is TRBJ2-5, the V gene TRBV10-3, with D possibly matching TRBD2 (6 bases). V was cut by 0 bases and J by 1 base, with 12 bases left in between. The CDR3 has 16 amino acids. Per the germline V gene, CDR1 is ENHRY and CDR2 is SYGVKD. This chain's CDR3 is CAISESQGLGQETQYF. As DNA, the CDR3 is TGTGCCATCAGTGAGTCGCAGGGACTCGGCCAAGAGACCCAGTACTTC.

This sequence joins TRBV5-1 and TRBJ2-6, with D possibly TRBD1 on 5 matching bases. The CDR3 totals 17 residues. With 4 bases removed from V and 0 bases from J, the gap between germline ends came to 14 bases. Germline V gene data show CDR1 as SGHRS and CDR2 as YFSETQ. In DNA form, the CDR3 reads TGCGCCAGCAGCATTGGGGCGTTACCCTCTGGGGCCAACGTCCTGACTTTC. This sequence encodes CASSIGALPSGANVLTF.

This chain uses TRBV30 with TRBJ1-3; D unresolved. The germline CDR1 and CDR2 sequences are GTSNPN and SVGIG (reference sequence). The V end lost 3 bases, the J end lost 2 bases, and 11 bases lay between the germline ends. This CDR3 is 14 amino acids long. Written as DNA, the CDR3 is TGTGCCTGGAGCTTGCCGGCGCCTGGAAACACCATATATTTT. Amino acids: CAWSLPAPGNTIYF.

V and J are TRBV30 and TRBJ2-3, with TRBD2 identical over 8 bases. Trimming cost V 3 bases and J 2 bases; bases outside gene matches: 10. Germline V gene lookup returns CDR1 GTSNPN and CDR2 SVGIG (reference sequence). CDR3 length: 16 amino acids. DNA for the CDR3: TGTGCCTGGAGCCGGGGAACTAGCGGAATCACAGATACGCAGTATTTT. Translated: CAWSRGTSGITDTQYF.

The chain has TRBV10-3 and TRBJ2-7, with 8 nucleotides matching TRBD1. Per the germline V gene, CDR1 is ENHRY and CDR2 is SYGVKD. The CDR3 contains 14 residues. With 4 bases clipped from V and 7 bases from J, the junction kept 9 bases outside the gene matches. CDR3 DNA sequence: TGTGCCATCAGTGTGGACAGGGCCCTCGGGGAGCAGTACTTC. As protein: CAISVDRALGEQYF.

The chain links TRBV5-4 to TRBJ2-7, with D tentatively TRBD2 (5 bases). The germline gives CDR1 SGHNT, CDR2 YYREEE (reference sequence). Trimming removed 3 bases at V and 2 bases at J, with 15 bases between. The CDR3 has 15 amino acids. The CDR3 loop reads CASSSPMGEPYEQYF. DNA of the CDR3: TGTGCCAGCAGCTCCCCTATGGGAGAGCCCTACGAGCAGTACTTC.

The chain uses TRBV18 and TRBJ1-1, with TRBD1 matching over 7 bases. Trimming removed 3 bases from V and 7 bases from J; junction bases left unmatched: 2. Germline CDR1 is KGHSH and CDR2 is LQKENI. There are 12 residues in the CDR3. The CDR3 loop is CASSPGDSEAFF. The CDR3 region has the DNA TGTGCCAGCTCACCGGGGGACAGTGAAGCTTTCTTT.

In its sample, this clone was seen a few times. The rearrangement links TRBV9 to TRBJ2-1; TRBD2 might be the D (5 bases). This CDR3 region has 14 residues. Per germline, CDR1 SGDLS and CDR2 YYNGEE. V was cut by 0 bases and J by 6 bases, with 10 bases left in between. CDR3 sequence: CASSVGAGGNEQFF. The CDR3 DNA follows: TGTGCCAGCAGCGTAGGGGCTGGAGGCAATGAGCAGTTCTTC.

This clone was found a few times. CDR3 in DNA: TGTGCCACCAGCAGAGATCAGGACGAGCAGTACTTC. Its translation: CATSRDQDEQYF. The rearrangement uses TRBV15 and TRBJ2-7; D gene uncertain. Germline assignment: CDR1 LNHNV and CDR2 YYDKDF (reference sequence). Trimming shortened V by 0 bases and J by 5 bases, and 5 bases separated the two germline ends. The CDR3 has 12 amino acids.

This clone was detected a few times. The genes are TRBV4-3 and TRBJ2-7, with 10 bases matching TRBD1. J lost 3 bases, V lost 1 base, and 3 bases had no gene match. Per germline, CDR1 LGHNA and CDR2 YSLEER. CDR3 size: 15 residues. The CDR3 here is CASSQAGDRGYEQYF. For the CDR3, the DNA is TGCGCCAGCAGCCAAGCCGGGGACAGGGGCTACGAGCAGTACTTC.

A few counts support this clone. The chain links TRBV30 to TRBJ2-7; TRBD1 agrees at 11 bases. The V segment lost 2 bases and the J segment 4 bases; nucleotides outside the gene matches: 10. The CDR3 sequence is 16 residues long. CDR1 is GTSNPN and CDR2 is SVGIG in the germline V gene (reference sequence). The CDR3 reads CAWSPTDRGRLYEQYF. Here the CDR3 DNA reads TGTGCCTGGAGTCCAACGGACAGGGGGCGCCTGTACGAGCAGTACTTC.

J is TRBJ1-3 and V is TRBV27; 9 positions match TRBD1. Per germline, CDR1 MNHEY and CDR2 SMNVEV (reference sequence). J was trimmed by 1 base and V by 6 bases; bases with no gene match: 1. The CDR3 runs 14 residues. The CDR3 here is CASRGTGSGNTIYF. CDR3 bases: TGTGCCAGCAGGGGGACAGGGTCTGGAAACACCATATATTTT.

This chain uses TRBV27 with TRBJ2-4; 9 nucleotides align to TRBD2. CDR3 length: 16 residues. Germline trimming cut 3 bases from V and 0 bases from J; bases unmatched to any gene: 3. Germline V gives CDR1 MNHEY, CDR2 SMNVEV (reference sequence). CDR3 region: CASSLGLAVAKNIQYF. Here the CDR3 DNA reads TGTGCCAGCAGTTTGGGACTAGCAGTAGCCAAAAACATTCAGTACTTC.

This rearrangement joins TRBV14 to TRBJ1-5; the D is unclear. Between the trimmed V and J ends, which lost 3 bases and 7 bases, there was a span of 10 bases. Germline V gene lookup returns CDR1 SGHDN and CDR2 FVKESK. This CDR3 comprises 13 residues. The CDR3 DNA is TGTGCCAGCAGCCAGGAAAATGGACAGCCCCAGCATTTT. This translates into CASSQENGQPQHF.

This chain uses TRBV29-1 with TRBJ2-2, with D perhaps matching TRBD2 (6 bases). V was pared by 5 bases and J by 4 bases, with 17 bases between. This CDR3 comprises 15 residues. Germline V gene sequence: CDR1 SQVTM, CDR2 ANQGSEA. As DNA, the CDR3 is TGCAGCGTTACGGCGGGACGGTCGATCACCGGGGAGCTGTTTTTT. Protein product: CSVTAGRSITGELFF.

The chain combines TRBV5-1 with TRBJ2-3; TRBD2 agrees at 8 bases. Trimming at V came to 5 bases and at J to 6 bases, leaving 8 bases not matched to a gene. The germline V gene has CDR1 SGHRS and CDR2 YFSETQ. This CDR3 contains 14 residues. CDR3 region: CASRDAGGSDTQYF. DNA of the CDR3: TGCGCCAGCAGAGATGCGGGAGGTTCCGATACGCAGTATTTT.

The DNA for the CDR3 is TGTGCCAGCAGCTTAGACAGGTACAATGAGCAGTTCTTC. Translation: CASSLDRYNEQFF. The chain has TRBV11-2 and TRBJ2-1, with D unresolved. Trimming removed 0 bases at V and 4 bases at J, with 4 bases between. This CDR3 is built from 13 residues. The germline V gene encodes CDR1 SGHAT and CDR2 FQNNGV.